This T cell receptor (beta chain) came from a study of T cell responses to AZD1222 COVID-19 vaccine. The overall study: Analyses pooled second doses at about 4 or about 12 weeks. The study's findings and limits: Most donors were white British and more were female, and clonal diversity was possibly underestimated. Dominant at 160-218 and 743-854, vaccine-associated CD4 TCRs also spanned spike. At baseline, just 5 or 6 AZD1222 recipients tested seropositive.

Trimming removed 4 bases from V and 4 bases from J; junction bases left unmatched: 5. The CDR3 contains 15 residues. Looked up from germline, CDR1 is WNHNN and CDR2 is SYGVQD (reference sequence). For this clone: The antigen is unknown.

Data came from immunoSEQ multiplex PCR; TCRdb stores just in-frame clones and leaves some out. The repertoire consists of around 50,000 clones, with around 80% occurring once and the leading ten covering roughly a tenth. Sequenced here: peripheral blood, sampled on day 0 of AZD1222 vaccination. This TCR was sampled from an adult in good health. The V and J genes are TRBV10-1 and TRBJ2-1; 9 bases line up with TRBD2. CDR3 coding DNA: TGCGCCAGCAGTGGGTTGACTAGCGGATACAATGAGCAGTTCTTC. Translating it yields CASSGLTSGYNEQFF.